This TCR beta chain emerged from a study of T cell repertoires in aging, cancer and after chemotherapy. About the research overall: The whole study produced a dataset of roughly 8.6 million TCR reads. Whole-study results and caveats: Compared with age-matched healthy donors, untreated hematological or solid cancer patients showed higher blood TCR clonality.

This clonotype was counted a few times. Antigen specificity is unknown. Rearranged V-D-J TRB sequences were amplified with a mixed TRB-A/B primer pool. TCRdb re-analysed the multiplex PCR reads in MiXCR, keeping a single row per CDR3 protein. Among 5,500 to 7,000 distinct CDR3 sequences listed, roughly 30% were seen once. Germline assignment: CDR1 SGHTA and CDR2 FQGNSA. This CDR3 is 13 amino acids long. V lost 1 base and J lost 7, with 8 bases in between. TCR beta rearrangements were amplified from peripheral blood genomic DNA. This receptor was taken from a human donor in good health. The chain links TRBV7-2 to TRBJ2-1; D call uncertain. Material: blood. The chain's CDR3 is CASSLVGVNEQFF. The CDR3 DNA sequence: TGTGCCAGCAGCTTAGTTGGTGTGAATGAGCAGTTCTTC. Using reference TRBV7-2 and TRBJ2-1 for the parts outside the CDR3, the full variable domain is GAGVSQSPSNKVTEKGKDVELRCDPISGHTALYWYRQSLGQGLEFLIYFQGNSAPDKSGLPSDRFSAERTGGSVSTLTIQRTQQEDSAVYLCASSLVGVNEQFFGPGTRLTVL.